Given below is one T cell receptor beta chain in context. Antigen unknown. TCRdb independently ran MiXCR on the 5' RACE reads; one entry per CDR3 protein. The sample holds about 100,000 distinct CDR3 sequences, approximately 4% seen once. The CDR3 contains 14 residues. From germline, CDR1 is MNHNS and CDR2 SASEGT. V was pared by 4 bases and J by 2 bases, with 9 bases between. The sample is drawn from a study of spatial heterogeneity in lung cancer. Points from the study as a whole: How many expanded intratumoral alpha and beta TCRs were present tracked the tumor mutation count, which was a count of nonsynonymous mutations. Alpha chains reached an estimated coverage of approximately 7.4% of tumor T cells, and beta chains 13% to 15%.

Stated time point: sample taken at primary tumor resection. Tumor, nontumor lung or frozen PBMC supplied whole RNA, sequenced without sorting. The TCR comes from a male donor with early-stage non-small cell lung cancer. The material sequenced was lung tumor tissue, taken at surgery. This chain uses TRBV6-1 with TRBJ1-5, with D hard to call. The CDR3 DNA is TGTGCCAGCAGTGTTCGAGATGGCAATCAGCCCCAGCATTTT. Translated: CASSVRDGNQPQHF.